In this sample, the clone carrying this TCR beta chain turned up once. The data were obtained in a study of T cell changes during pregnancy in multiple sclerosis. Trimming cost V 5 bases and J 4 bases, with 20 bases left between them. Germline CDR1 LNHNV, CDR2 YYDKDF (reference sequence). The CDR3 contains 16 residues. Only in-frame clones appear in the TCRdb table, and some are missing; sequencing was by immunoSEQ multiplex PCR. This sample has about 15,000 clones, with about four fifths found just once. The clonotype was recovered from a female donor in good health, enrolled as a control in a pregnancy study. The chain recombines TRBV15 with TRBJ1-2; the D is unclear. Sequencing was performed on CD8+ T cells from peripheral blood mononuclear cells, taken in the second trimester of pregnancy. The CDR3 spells CATSPRNDLTVYGYTF. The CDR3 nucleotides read TGTGCCACCAGCCCCCGGAACGACCTGACTGTCTATGGCTACACCTTC. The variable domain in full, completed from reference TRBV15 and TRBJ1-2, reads DAMVIQNPRYQVTQFGKPVTLSCSQTLNHNVMYWYQQKSSQAPKLLFHYYDKDFNNEADTPDNFQSRRPNTSFCFLDIRSPGLGDTAMYLCATSPRNDLTVYGYTFGSGTRLTVV.